The 10 T cell receptor beta chains below come from one sample, sequenced in a study of blood T cell repertoires in COVID-19. Sequencing used immunoSEQ multiplex PCR; TCRdb keeps in-frame clones, though not all of them. The table shows approximately 200,000 clones, with 80% to 85% occurring only once. The sequenced material came from peripheral blood. The receptors here all came from a woman aged 30 to 39 who had recovered from COVID-19.

This clone was picked up many times. The chain uses TRBV4-2 and TRBJ1-3, with D possibly matching TRBD1 (5 bases). V shed 10 bases and J shed 0 bases, with 7 bases lying between them. Germline lookup yields CDR1 LGHNA and CDR2 YNFKEQ. The CDR3 spans 12 residues. The CDR3, as DNA: TGTGCCACAGGGAACTCTGGAAACACCATATATTTT. Its translation: CATGNSGNTIYF.

The gene calls are TRBV25-1 and TRBJ2-7; 11 nucleotides agree with TRBD2. This CDR3 region has 18 residues. The V gene's germline CDR1 is MGHDK and CDR2 SYGVNS. V lost 4 bases to trimming and J lost 3 bases; unmatched junction nucleotides: 14. DNA for the CDR3: TGTGCCAGCAGTGCACGGCCCATGACTAGCGGGACCCGCTACGAGCAGTACTTC. It is translated as CASSARPMTSGTRYEQYF.

This rearrangement joins TRBV11-2 to TRBJ1-5, with D possibly matching TRBD1 (5 bases). Between the trimmed V and J ends, which lost 0 bases and 6 bases, there was a span of 15 bases. The CDR3 has 16 residues. Germline CDR1 is SGHAT and CDR2 is FQNNGV. The CDR3 nucleotides are TGTGCCAGCAGCTTAGATCAGGGACTAGGTGGTCAGCCCCAGCATTTT. It translates to CASSLDQGLGGQPQHF.

The rearrangement links TRBV7-9 to TRBJ1-4; a weak D match, TRBD1 (6 bases). Trimming took 9 bases from V and 5 from J, leaving 10 bases between them. The germline gives CDR1 SEHNR, CDR2 FQNEAQ (reference sequence). CDR3 size: 12 residues. The CDR3 protein is CARGAANEKLFF. CDR3 sequence (DNA): TGTGCCAGGGGGGCAGCAAATGAAAAACTGTTTTTT.

V and J are TRBV5-1 and TRBJ1-1, with 7 bases lining up with TRBD1. Germline assignment: CDR1 SGHRS and CDR2 YFSETQ. The CDR3 runs 15 residues. Germline trimming cut 1 base from V and 3 bases from J; bases unmatched to any gene: 6. CDR3 residues: CASSLIQGGYTEAFF. Written as DNA, the CDR3 is TGCGCCAGCAGCTTGATCCAGGGGGGCTACACTGAAGCTTTCTTT.

This sequence joins TRBV9 and TRBJ1-1, with TRBD1 as a possible D gene (5 bases). Trimming removed 2 bases from V and 7 bases from J, with 12 bases in between. The CDR3 totals 13 residues. CDR1 SGDLS and CDR2 YYNGEE come from the germline V gene. CDR3 region: CASSVGRASEAFF. The CDR3 bases are TGTGCCAGCAGCGTTGGCAGGGCTAGTGAAGCTTTCTTT. Combining the CDR3 with reference TRBV9 and TRBJ1-1 gives the whole variable domain DSGVTQTPKHLITATGQRVTLRCSPRSGDLSVYWYQQSLDQGLQFLIQYYNGEERAKGNILERFSAQQFPDLHSELNLSSLELGDSALYFCASSVGRASEAFFGQGTRLTVV.

The CDR3, as DNA: TGTGCCAGCAGTCATGGGGACTCCTTTAATGAGCAGTTCTTC. Protein sequence: CASSHGDSFNEQFF. The chain joins TRBV6-5 to TRBJ2-1, with TRBD2 as a possible D gene (6 bases). This CDR3 is built from 14 residues. V was trimmed by 5 bases and J by 7 bases, leaving 15 bases between them. Germline V gives CDR1 MNHEY, CDR2 SVGAGI.

The genes are TRBV3-1 (or the pseudogene TRBV3-2) and TRBJ2-7; TRBD1 matches at 10 bases. The CDR3 is made up of 16 amino acids. Germline CDR1 LGHDT, CDR2 YNNKEL (reference sequence). The V and J ends lost 3 bases and 2 bases, in that order; junction bases with no gene match: 7. CDR3 loop: CASSHRDRGPPYEQYF. The CDR3 DNA sequence: TGTGCCAGCAGCCATCGAGACAGGGGGCCACCCTACGAGCAGTACTTC.

This chain links TRBV11-2 with TRBJ1-1, with D perhaps matching TRBD1 (5 bases). The CDR3 covers 15 residues. Germline V CDR1 and CDR2: SGHAT, FQNNGV. V was pared by 5 bases and J by 4 bases, with 17 bases between. The CDR3: CASSPVGGVATEAFF. In DNA, the CDR3 is TGTGCCAGCAGCCCCGTGGGAGGGGTGGCCACTGAAGCTTTCTTT.

The rearrangement joins TRBV7-9 to TRBJ1-6, with D unresolved. Germline lookup yields CDR1 SEHNR and CDR2 FQNEAQ (reference sequence). The CDR3 is 15 residues long. V was cut by 6 bases and J by 10 bases, with 19 bases left in between. CDR3 coding DNA: TGTGCCAGCAGGTCAAGGCTATCCGTGGAGTCACCCCTCCACTTT. This gives the protein CASRSRLSVESPLHF.